The rows below give T cell receptor beta chains drawn from one sample of a study of cytomegalovirus exposure and HLA in healthy donors. The assay was immunoSEQ multiplex PCR, and TCRdb's table has in-frame clones only and misses some. The table has some 110,000 clones, over 80% seen once. Sequenced sample: PBMCs. The source of these receptors is a man between 18 and 29 years old in good health and CMV-seronegative. Both conserved end residues are trimmed from each CDR3.

TRBV7-7	TRBJ2-2	ASSPGLDTGELF
TRBV6-5	TRBJ2-7	ASSPTGSRVYEQY
TRBV28	TRBJ2-5	ASSQQREPQY
TRBV27	TRBJ1-2	ASSLGGSNYGYT
TRBV11-3	TRBJ2-2	ASSLVLAGGPGTGELF
TRBV7-8	TRBJ2-7	ASSPFYGKDEQY
TRBV28	TRBJ1-1	ASRGTGGLDTEAF
TRBV29-1	TRBJ2-7	SAQLAGGGYEQY
TRBV5-1	TRBJ1-4	ASSLTGGLNEKLF
TRBV19	TRBJ1-1	ASSGLGHAF
TRBV6-5	TRBJ2-7	ASRTGAASYEQY
TRBV13	TRBJ1-1	ASSSSRDTWNTEAF
TRBV9	TRBJ1-2	ASSVALKGARGYT
TRBV6-5	TRBJ1-1	AARGQGINTEAF
TRBV10-1	TRBJ2-7	ASSESTGAYEQY
TRBV27	TRBJ1-4	ASSSGELNEKLF
TRBV7-9	TRBJ1-1	SSSLRGGAGDTEAF
TRBV28	TRBJ2-7	ASSLEGNSYEQY
TRBV5-4	TRBJ2-2	ASSFGASGRGRGTGELF
TRBV20-1	TRBJ1-1	SVTPNTEAF
TRBV6-6	TRBJ1-1	ASSYGGNTEAF
TRBV28	TRBJ2-5	ASSSLLQGVRTQY
TRBV28	TRBJ2-7	ASRLTGERSGESYEQY
TRBV6-5	TRBJ2-7	ASSYSWGGTYEQY
TRBV2	TRBJ1-4	ASSDPWGAPNEKLF
TRBV27	TRBJ2-7	ASSLEGLAGVSYEQY
TRBV9	TRBJ1-2	ASSFSPPSPYT
TRBV6-1	TRBJ2-4	ASSEWQRLAKNIQY
TRBV9	TRBJ1-5	ASSVAGGGEDQPQH
TRBV5-1	TRBJ2-7	ASSFGGGASYEQY
TRBV7-9	TRBJ1-2	ASSLANPAANYGYT
TRBV2	TRBJ1-1	ASSGTGLTNTEAF
TRBV7-3	TRBJ2-7	ASSPTSGSYEQY
TRBV7-9	.	ASSLVAGAYEQY
TRBV4-1	TRBJ2-2	ASSRQGTDTGELF
TRBV6-6	TRBJ1-2	ASSSGQGDGYT
TRBV18	TRBJ2-7	ASSPGTGFNEQY
TRBV6-5	TRBJ2-7	ASSFTYEQY
TRBV5-4	TRBJ2-5	ASSEIRDRGKETQY
TRBV27	TRBJ2-7	ASSGTTYEQY
TRBV6-1	TRBJ1-2	ASSLGQGNYGYT
TRBV19	TRBJ1-5	ASSGRVGNQPQH
TRBV6-5	TRBJ1-6	ASSYLTGDRSSPLH
TRBV4-2	TRBJ2-7	ASSLFREGEQY
TRBV27	TRBJ2-7	ASSLQVGRAYEQY